One sample yielded the 6 T cell receptor beta chains listed below, sequenced in a study of HIV-infected patients and healthy controls. Around 0.5 ug RNA was reverse transcribed with alpha and beta constant-region primers. Each of the alpha and beta chains got its own library through chain-specific third strand synthesis with indices. A single record per CDR3 protein comes from TCRdb applying MiXCR to the 5' RACE reads. The sample consists of 5,000 to 7,500 distinct CDR3 sequences, under 9.5% of them appearing once. Roughly three months, about 14 weeks, into antiretroviral therapy, follow-up blood was collected. The repertoire came from unfractionated whole blood and reflected all unsorted peripheral T cells. The specimen was blood, collected during antiretroviral therapy. The receptor source for this set is an adult with HIV infection.

By share, this clonotype counts as medium-sized. The rearrangement uses TRBV5-1 and TRBJ2-3; unclear D gene. The length of the CDR3 is 11 residues. Germline V gives CDR1 SGHRS, CDR2 YFSETQ. Trimming took 2 bases from V and 2 from J, leaving 0 bases between them. CDR3: CASSFTDTQYF. As DNA, the CDR3 is TGCGCCAGCAGCTTCACAGATACGCAGTATTTT.

This rearrangement joins TRBV28 to TRBJ2-7; D unresolved. V lost 5 bases and J lost 5, with 7 bases in between. The germline gives CDR1 MDHEN, CDR2 SYDVKM. This CDR3 has 11 amino acids. CDR3 amino acids: CASSLSHEQYF. The CDR3 DNA is TGTGCCAGCAGTCTCAGTCACGAGCAGTACTTC. The complete variable domain, with remaining parts taken from reference TRBV28 and TRBJ2-7, reads DVKVTQSSRYLVKRTGEKVFLECVQDMDHENMFWYRQDPGLGLRLIYFSYDVKMKEKGDIPEGYSVSREKKERFSLILESASTNQTSMYLCASSLSHEQYFGPGTRLTVT.

This clonotype came up many times. This rearrangement joins TRBV29-1 to TRBJ2-3, with D unresolved. Trimming took off 5 bases at V and 2 bases at J, with 14 bases between the two ends. The CDR3 has 14 amino acids. The germline V gene has CDR1 SQVTM and CDR2 ANQGSEA. Written as DNA, the CDR3 is TGCAGCGTTAGCTCCCAGGTACACACAGATACGCAGTATTTT. Its translation is CSVSSQVHTDTQYF.

This clonotype has at least ten counts. The gene calls are TRBV20-1 and TRBJ1-2, with a tentative D call TRBD1 (5 bases). This CDR3 has 12 amino acids. Germline CDR1 and CDR2: DFQATT and SNEGSKA (reference sequence). Trimming cost V 5 bases and J 6 bases, with 13 bases left between them. CDR3: CSALKGSNGYTF. The CDR3 coding sequence is TGCAGTGCTCTGAAGGGGTCCAATGGCTACACCTTC.

This clonotype has at least ten counts. The CDR3 protein is CASRGQLGNEQFF. CDR3 DNA: TGTGCCAGCAGGGGACAGCTGGGGAATGAGCAGTTCTTC. The gene calls are TRBV6-6 and TRBJ2-1, with 7 nucleotides matching TRBD1. The CDR3 is 13 amino acids. V lost 6 bases to trimming and J lost 7 bases; unmatched junction nucleotides: 6. Germline-derived CDR1 and CDR2 are MNHNY and SVGAGI (reference sequence).

This clonotype has only a few counts. The chain uses TRBV5-1 and TRBJ1-1, with no clear D. This CDR3 is built from 12 residues. V lost 5 bases, J lost 1 base, and 6 bases lay in between. Germline loops: CDR1 SGHRS, CDR2 YFSETQ. The CDR3 region has the DNA TGCGCCAGCAGGTCTTCGAACACTGAAGCTTTCTTT. Residues: CASRSSNTEAFF. The whole variable domain, filled in from reference TRBV5-1 and TRBJ1-1, reads KAGVTQTPRYLIKTRGQQVTLSCSPISGHRSVSWYQQTPGQGLQFLFEYFSETQRNKGNFPGRFSGRQFSNSRSEMNVSTLELGDSALYLCASRSSNTEAFFGQGTRLTVV.